Presented here are 25 T cell receptor beta chains from one specimen sequenced in a study of early T cells in non-severe SARS-CoV-2 infection. TCRdb reanalysed the 5' RACE reads using MiXCR and keeps one entry per CDR3 protein. The sample has 25,000 to 30,000 distinct CDR3 sequences, 4% to 5.5% seen once. The sequenced material came from whole blood. Receptors originate from an adult who was a healthcare worker with PCR-confirmed SARS-CoV-2 infection or an uninfected control (not recorded which).

This clonotype appeared a few times. The chain couples TRBV14 to TRBJ2-1; a weak D match, TRBD2 (5 bases). The CDR3 consists of 14 residues. CDR1 and CDR2 from the germline V gene are SGHDN and FVKESK. Trimming took off 2 bases at V and 6 bases at J, with 11 bases between the two ends. CDR3 residues: CASSQWTGINEQFF. DNA of the CDR3: TGTGCCAGCAGCCAATGGACGGGAATCAATGAGCAGTTCTTC. The full variable domain, rest sourced from reference TRBV14 and TRBJ2-1, is EAGVTQFPSHSVIEKGQTVTLRCDPISGHDNLYWYRRVMGKEIKFLLHFVKESKQDESGMPNNRFLAERTGGTYSTLKVQPAELEDSGVYFCASSQWTGINEQFFGPGTRLTVL.

This clonotype was observed many times. The rearrangement uses TRBV11-2 and TRBJ1-2; 10 nucleotides line up with TRBD1. The V segment lost 6 bases and the J segment 0 bases; nucleotides outside the gene matches: 4. From germline, CDR1 is SGHAT and CDR2 FQNNGV. This CDR3 contains 15 residues. The CDR3 DNA reads TGTGCCAGCAGTTCCGGACAGGGGGCTAACTATGGCTACACCTTC. This translates into CASSSGQGANYGYTF.

There are many counts of this clonotype. This sequence joins TRBV19 and TRBJ1-1; no reliable D call. The ends were cut back, 10 bases at V and 3 bases at J, with 18 bases in the middle. Per the germline V gene, CDR1 is LNHDA and CDR2 is SQIVND (reference sequence). The length of the CDR3 is 14 residues. The DNA for the CDR3 is TGTGCCACCCGCGAGCCAGGCGGTTACACTGAAGCTTTCTTT. Its protein product is CATREPGGYTEAFF. Combining the CDR3 with reference TRBV19 and TRBJ1-1 gives the whole variable domain DGGITQSPKYLFRKEGQNVTLSCEQNLNHDAMYWYRQDPGQGLRLIYYSQIVNDFQKGDIAEGYSVSREKKESFPLTVTSAQKNPTAFYLCATREPGGYTEAFFGQGTRLTVV.

This clonotype was detected many times. This chain joins TRBV5-1 and TRBJ2-2, with unresolved D. V was shortened by 0 bases and J by 0 bases, with 3 bases between the two germline ends. CDR1 SGHRS and CDR2 YFSETQ come from the germline V gene. This CDR3 is 14 amino acids long. Here the CDR3 reads CASSLETNTGELFF. The CDR3 nucleotides are TGCGCCAGCAGCTTGGAAACGAACACCGGGGAGCTGTTTTTT.

The CDR3 protein is CASGLAPAGGTYNEQFF. CDR3 DNA sequence: TGTGCTAGTGGTTTGGCACCGGCGGGGGGCACCTACAATGAGCAGTTCTTC. The chain carries TRBV12-5 and TRBJ2-1; 8 bases match TRBD2. The germline V gene has CDR1 LGHNT and CDR2 FRNRAP. The CDR3 runs 17 residues. With V trimmed by 1 base and J by 2 bases, 7 bases remained unmatched.

This clonotype was seen ten or more times. One end of the junction fails to match germline, which may point to a read error. This rearrangement joins TRBV28 to TRBJ1-1; no firm D call. This CDR3 contains 13 residues. In germline, CDR1 is MDHEN, CDR2 SYDVKM. This chain's CDR3 is CASTLGGSREAFF. CDR3 in DNA: TGTGCCAGCACTTTAGGAGGGAGCAGGGAAGCTTTCTTT.

J is TRBJ1-6 and V is TRBV27; 7 nucleotides agree with TRBD1. Germline trimming cut 3 bases from V and 4 bases from J; bases unmatched to any gene: 9. CDR3 length: 17 residues. Germline CDR1 reads MNHEY; CDR2 reads SMNVEV (reference sequence). As DNA, the CDR3 is TGTGCCAGCAGTTTCTCAGGGGGAAGCACTTATAATTCACCCCTCCACTTT. Its translation is CASSFSGGSTYNSPLHF.

To note about this clonotype: Possible read error: a much larger clone is one base away. This chain joins TRBV12-3 or TRBV12-4 and TRBJ2-7; D is undetermined. The CDR3 covers 12 residues. CDR3 in amino acids: CASSLGLTVVHF. As DNA, the CDR3 is TGTGCCAGCAGCTTGGGTCTGACGGTGGTACACTTC.

In this sample, this clonotype turned up many times. The gene calls are TRBV4-1 and TRBJ2-3, with 8 nucleotides matching TRBD2. After removal of 6 bases from V and 1 base from J, the junction contained 6 bases not matched to a gene. This CDR3 has 15 residues. Germline V gives CDR1 MGHRA, CDR2 YSYEKL. Here the CDR3 reads CASSKRSGGTDTQYF. As DNA, the CDR3 is TGCGCCAGCAGTAAACGTAGCGGGGGCACAGATACGCAGTATTTT.

This clonotype showed up many times. J is TRBJ2-3 and V is TRBV12-3 or TRBV12-4; perhaps D is TRBD1 or TRBD2 (5 bases each). The CDR3 has 12 residues. Trimming removed 3 bases at V and 8 bases at J, with 9 bases between. CDR3 sequence (DNA): TGTGCCAGCAGTTTTCGGGGCAGTACGCAGTATTTT. It translates to CASSFRGSTQYF.

This clonotype was found many times. The chain uses TRBV28 and TRBJ2-1; 9 nucleotides match TRBD2. Germline CDR1 is MDHEN and CDR2 is SYDVKM. This CDR3 has 15 residues. J was trimmed by 7 bases and V by 8 bases; bases with no gene match: 12. Here the CDR3 reads CASVPGTSNLNEQFF. CDR3 DNA sequence: TGTGCCAGCGTTCCCGGGACTAGCAATTTGAATGAGCAGTTCTTC.

Ten or more counts support this clonotype. The rearrangement joins TRBV11-2 to TRBJ2-3, with a tentative D call TRBD1 (5 bases). This CDR3 is built from 14 residues. CDR1 and CDR2 (germline): SGHAT, FQNNGV. Trimming shortened V by 4 bases and J by 4 bases, and 12 bases separated the two germline ends. CDR3 coding DNA: TGTGCCAGCAGCTCGCTGACAGCTTCAGATACGCAGTATTTT. It is translated as CASSSLTASDTQYF.

This clonotype was seen at least ten times. The chain employs TRBV3-1 and TRBJ2-3; D is possibly TRBD1 (6 bases). The CDR3 has 14 amino acids. V was pared by 4 bases and J by 2 bases, with 10 bases between. The V gene's germline CDR1 is LGHDT and CDR2 YNNKEL (reference sequence). CDR3 in DNA: TGTGCCAGCAGCCGTGGACAGTTCACAGATACGCAGTATTTT. Residues: CASSRGQFTDTQYF.

The sample holds many counts of this clonotype. The rearrangement uses TRBV7-3 and TRBJ2-3; D is unresolved. V dropped 4 bases and J dropped 3 bases, with 11 bases sitting between them. The germline V gene has CDR1 SGHTA and CDR2 FQGTGA. The CDR3 length is 14 residues. CDR3 sequence reads: CASSSPESTDTQYF. The CDR3 bases are TGTGCCAGCAGCTCCCCGGAGAGTACAGATACGCAGTATTTT. The full variable domain, rest sourced from reference TRBV7-3 and TRBJ2-3, is GAGVSQTPSNKVTEKGKYVELRCDPISGHTALYWYRQSLGQGPEFLIYFQGTGAADDSGLPNDRFFAVRPEGSVSTLKIQRTERGDSAVYLCASSSPESTDTQYFGPGTRLTVL.

This clonotype has only a few counts. The V and J genes are TRBV3-1 and TRBJ1-2; D unresolved. Germline values: CDR1 LGHDT, CDR2 YNNKEL (reference sequence). V lost 7 bases, J lost 10 bases, and 16 bases lay in between. The CDR3 sequence is 12 residues long. DNA of the CDR3: TGTGCCAGCACGGAGGCTGGTGAAGACTACACCTTC. Protein: CASTEAGEDYTF.

This clonotype was seen repeatedly, ten times or more. J is TRBJ2-7 and V is TRBV20-1, with TRBD1 matching 9 bases. J was trimmed by 6 bases and V by 6 bases; bases with no gene match: 9. In germline, CDR1 is DFQATT, CDR2 SNEGSKA (reference sequence). CDR3 length: 13 amino acids. For the CDR3, the DNA is TGCAGTGCCCCGGGACAGGGTGATTTCGAGCAGTACTTC. Its protein product is CSAPGQGDFEQYF.

The chain recombines TRBV6-2 or TRBV6-3 with TRBJ2-1, with 8 bases lining up with TRBD1. The CDR3 sequence is 11 residues long. Germline CDR1 reads MNHEY; CDR2 reads SVGEGT. The junction had 1 base not matched to a gene; V was cut back by 6 bases and J by 9 bases. The CDR3: CASSQGAEQFF. The DNA of the CDR3 is TGTGCCAGCAGCCAGGGGGCTGAGCAGTTCTTC.

This clonotype was seen repeatedly, ten times or more. The chain links TRBV5-1 to TRBJ1-1, with TRBD1 as a possible D gene (6 bases). This CDR3 has 15 residues. V was cut by 6 bases and J by 0 bases, with 15 bases left in between. CDR1 SGHRS and CDR2 YFSETQ come from the germline V gene. CDR3: CASTARGAMNTEAFF. CDR3 in DNA: TGCGCCAGCACCGCGAGGGGGGCGATGAACACTGAAGCTTTCTTT.

This clonotype was seen only once. The chain employs TRBV6-1 and TRBJ2-1; D is uncertain. The CDR3 is 14 amino acids. Trimming cost V 7 bases and J 0 bases, with 10 bases left between them. Germline CDR1 is MNHNS and CDR2 is SASEGT. The DNA of the CDR3 is TGTGCCAGCACCGACATAAGCTCCTACAATGAGCAGTTCTTC. Translated: CASTDISSYNEQFF.

The sample holds many counts of this clonotype. The chain carries TRBV20-1 and TRBJ2-2; possibly TRBD2 for D (5 bases). Germline V gene lookup returns CDR1 DFQATT and CDR2 SNEGSKA (reference sequence). The CDR3 spans 15 residues. The germline V and J ends were trimmed by 3 bases and 2 bases, with 13 bases remaining between them. CDR3 nucleotides: TGCAGTGCTAGCCGCGGGCAGCTAAACACCGGGGAGCTGTTTTTT. Amino acid sequence: CSASRGQLNTGELFF.

This clonotype appeared many times. In DNA form, the CDR3 reads TGTGCAAGTCGCTTATGGCAGCGGCGCGAATCTGGGGCCAACGTCCTGACTTTC. Its protein is CASRLWQRRESGANVLTF. The J gene is TRBJ2-6, the V gene TRBV12-2; TRBD1, the D gene given by the table, was not confirmed from the DNA. TRBV12-2 is marked as a pseudogene. The CDR3 consists of 18 residues.

This clonotype showed up just a few times. This chain uses TRBV5-6 with TRBJ2-3; no clear D gene. The CDR3 length is 13 residues. The V gene's germline CDR1 is SGHDT and CDR2 YYEEEE. V was shortened by 3 bases and J by 8 bases, with 13 bases between the two germline ends. CDR3 bases: TGTGCCAGCAGCTCCCCTGGGTTTCCTACGCAGTATTTT. It codes for CASSSPGFPTQYF.

This clonotype was seen ten or more times. This chain uses TRBV7-8 with TRBJ2-7, with D possibly being TRBD1 (6 bases). Germline CDR1 is SGHVS and CDR2 is FQNEAQ. Trimming shortened V by 0 bases and J by 1 base, and 10 bases separated the two germline ends. The CDR3 runs 15 residues. In DNA, the CDR3 is TGTGCCAGCAGCTTAGCCGCCGGGACATCCTACGAGCAGTACTTC. Protein product: CASSLAAGTSYEQYF.

There are many counts of this clonotype. The CDR3 DNA follows: TGTGCCAGCAGCTCCCGGACAGGGGGCCGTGTACTCCCAAAGGACGAGCAGTTCTTC. Encoded protein: CASSSRTGGRVLPKDEQFF. The chain combines TRBV7-9 with TRBJ2-1; 11 bases map to TRBD1. Germline CDR1 and CDR2: SEHNR and FQNEAQ (reference sequence). The CDR3 consists of 19 residues. The V and J ends lost 4 bases and 10 bases, in that order; junction bases with no gene match: 21.

This clonotype was observed a few times. V and J are TRBV11-3 and TRBJ2-3; D gene ambiguous. Germline V gene lookup returns CDR1 SGHNT and CDR2 YENEEA. The CDR3 has 14 amino acids. Deletions cut 4 bases from V and 6 bases from J, with 14 bases between. Here the CDR3 reads CASSSTPATDTQYF. The CDR3 bases are TGTGCCAGCAGCTCGACACCTGCGACGGATACGCAGTATTTT.